The text below deals with one T cell receptor beta chain. This entry comes from a study of CD8 T cells in Susac syndrome. High-throughput TCR beta sequencing covered peripheral CD8+ and CD4+ T cells. The patients serving as multiple sclerosis controls were treatment-naive. They had stable or active relapsing-remitting disease and fulfilled revised McDonald criteria. When the RNA was reverse transcribed, random hexamers were used with an input of about 0.5 to 1 ug. TCRdb itself ran the immunoSEQ multiplex PCR reads through MiXCR, one entry per CDR3 protein. The data contain fewer than 350,000 distinct CDR3 sequences, roughly 85% of them singletons. The CDR3 spans 14 residues. V trimming: 7 bases; J trimming: 5 bases; junction bases outside the gene matches: 11. Germline V lookup: CDR1 MDHEN, CDR2 SYDVKM.

Sequencing was performed on CD8+ T cells from PBMCs. The chain combines TRBV28 with TRBJ2-7, with TRBD2 identical over 7 bases. This TCR was recovered from a human donor with multiple sclerosis. This chain's CDR3 is CASTKGRGVDEQYF. The CDR3 DNA reads as TGTGCCAGCACTAAGGGACGGGGGGTCGACGAGCAGTACTTC.